This is a list of T cell receptor beta chains from one sample in a study of blood T cell repertoires in COVID-19. Sequencing was performed with immunoSEQ multiplex PCR; in TCRdb, only in-frame clones are kept and a portion is missing. Seen here are 200,000 to 300,000 clones, approximately 88% observed once, and the top ten hold around 6.3%. Sequencing was carried out using peripheral blood. The receptor set was obtained from a woman aged 30 to 39 with COVID-19, enrolled during active disease. The CDR3 runs from the conserved cysteine through the conserved F or W. D genes are given only for firm matches. Size values are once, few and many counts, or a class for expanded clones, and some rows have none.

V gene	clone size	J gene	D gene	CDR3 protein	CDR3 DNA
TRBV4-1	NA	TRBJ2-3	NA	CASSLKPTGTSTDTQYF	TGCGCCAGCAGCCTAAAACCGACAGGGACTAGCACAGATACGCAGTATTTT
TRBV19	NA	TRBJ2-5	TRBD1	CASSARDREQETQYF	TGTGCCAGTAGTGCCCGGGACAGGGAACAAGAGACCCAGTACTTC
TRBV2	once	TRBJ2-5	TRBD1	CASSTDRGGKETQYF	TGTGCCAGCAGTACGGACAGGGGAGGGAAAGAGACCCAGTACTTC
TRBV19	NA	TRBJ1-6	NA	CASSPFGEPNSPLHF	TGTGCCAGTAGCCCCTTCGGGGAGCCGAATTCACCCCTCCACTTT
TRBV7-2	once	TRBJ2-1	NA	CASSFDRASVYNEQFF	TGTGCCAGCAGCTTCGACCGGGCTAGCGTTTACAATGAGCAGTTCTTC
TRBV6-6	NA	TRBJ1-3	NA	CASSYSFRGGNTIYF	TGTGCCAGCAGTTACTCGTTCAGGGGCGGAAACACCATATATTTT
TRBV4-3	NA	TRBJ2-2	NA	CASSPIGAGELFF	TGCGCCAGCAGCCCCATCGGGGCCGGGGAGCTGTTTTTT
TRBV27	NA	TRBJ2-2	TRBD2	CASSWGLAGAGELFF	TGTGCCAGCAGTTGGGGACTAGCGGGAGCCGGGGAGCTGTTTTTT
TRBV28	NA	TRBJ1-6	NA	CASINSEGSPLHF	TGTGCCAGCATAAATTCGGAGGGTTCACCCCTCCACTTT
TRBV9	NA	TRBJ1-1	NA	CASSATDWTEAFF	TGTGCCAGCAGCGCAACAGATTGGACTGAAGCTTTCTTT
TRBV10-2	NA	TRBJ1-2	TRBD1	CASSENDRVSGYTF	TGCGCCAGCAGTGAGAATGACAGGGTGTCTGGCTACACCTTC
TRBV4-3	NA	TRBJ2-5	NA	CASSQGRAPPETQYF	TGCGCCAGCAGCCAAGGGAGAGCACCCCCGGAGACCCAGTACTTC
TRBV6-2/TRBV6-3	NA	TRBJ1-1	NA	CASSPLGARGTEAFF	TGTGCCAGCAGTCCCTTGGGGGCTAGGGGCACTGAAGCTTTCTTT
TRBV18	NA	TRBJ1-5	TRBD1	CASSPERQGQPQHF	TGTGCCAGCTCACCCGAAAGACAGGGCCAGCCCCAGCATTTT
TRBV7-2	NA	TRBJ1-1	NA	CASSLQGSQNTEAFF	TGTGCCAGCAGCTTACAGGGTAGTCAGAACACTGAAGCTTTCTTT
TRBV7-6	NA	TRBJ2-5	NA	CASSAPVKETQYF	TGTGCCAGCAGCGCCCCGGTCAAAGAGACCCAGTACTTC
TRBV28	NA	TRBJ1-4	NA	CASSGGALKEKLFF	TGTGCCAGCAGCGGGGGTGCCCTAAAAGAAAAACTGTTTTTT
TRBV5-1	NA	TRBJ2-7	TRBD2	CASSLAGTSGGYEQYF	TGCGCCAGCAGCTTGGCTGGGACTAGCGGGGGGTACGAGCAGTACTTC
TRBV11-3	NA	TRBJ2-1	NA	CASTLSPSYNEQFF	TGTGCCAGCACCCTGAGCCCTTCCTACAATGAGCAGTTCTTC
TRBV9	NA	TRBJ2-2	TRBD2	CASSALRLARYTGELFF	TGTGCCAGCAGCGCCCTCAGACTAGCGCGGTACACCGGGGAGCTGTTTTTT
TRBV12-3/TRBV12-4	NA	TRBJ1-2	NA	CASSSDSLYGYTF	TGTGCCAGCAGTTCGGACAGCCTCTATGGCTACACCTTC
TRBV6-5	NA	TRBJ2-2	NA	CASRRAQDTGELFF	TGTGCCAGCCGGAGAGCCCAAGACACCGGGGAGCTGTTTTTT
TRBV6-4	NA	TRBJ2-3	NA	CATAVPGGDTQYF	TGTGCCACCGCAGTCCCGGGGGGCGATACGCAGTATTTT
TRBV7-8	NA	TRBJ2-3	TRBD1	CASSAGRDSSTDTQYF	TGTGCCAGCAGCGCAGGTCGGGACAGTAGCACAGATACGCAGTATTTT
TRBV24-1	NA	TRBJ2-5	TRBD1	CAPQSVRGRQETQYF	TGTGCCCCCCAATCTGTCAGGGGGCGTCAAGAGACCCAGTACTTC
TRBV30	NA	TRBJ2-3	NA	CAWTAARLQYF	TGTGCCTGGACCGCCGCCCGGTTGCAGTATTTT
TRBV18	NA	TRBJ2-6	TRBD1	CASSPVRDSRSGANVLTF	TGTGCCAGCTCACCTGTCCGGGACAGCCGCTCTGGGGCCAACGTCCTGACTTTC
TRBV6-2/TRBV6-3	NA	TRBJ2-7	NA	CASGLGGYVEQYF	TGTGCCAGCGGTTTAGGGGGATATGTTGAGCAGTACTTC
TRBV6-2/TRBV6-3	NA	TRBJ2-1	NA	CASSYTAGVDEQFF	TGTGCCAGCAGTTACACAGCAGGGGTCGATGAGCAGTTCTTC
TRBV6-4	few	TRBJ2-3	TRBD2	CASSDTSDGGDTQYF	TGTGCCAGCAGCGATACTAGCGACGGGGGGGATACGCAGTATTTT
TRBV4-3	NA	TRBJ2-1	TRBD2	CASSQVQLAGGNEQFF	TGCGCCAGCAGCCAAGTCCAACTAGCGGGGGGAAATGAGCAGTTCTTC
TRBV24-1	NA	TRBJ1-4	NA	CATSDRGSVNEKLFF	TGTGCCACCAGTGATCGGGGGTCCGTTAATGAAAAACTGTTTTTT
TRBV18	NA	TRBJ1-2	NA	CASSPPGSSNYGYTF	TGTGCCAGCTCACCACCGGGCAGTTCTAACTATGGCTACACCTTC
TRBV13	NA	TRBJ2-2	NA	CASSLVRGTGELFF	TGTGCCAGCAGCTTAGTGAGGGGGACCGGGGAGCTGTTTTTT
TRBV6-2/TRBV6-3	NA	TRBJ1-5	TRBD1	CASSHPSGGAGQPQHF	TGTGCCAGCAGTCACCCTTCAGGGGGCGCGGGGCAGCCCCAGCATTTT
TRBV30	NA	TRBJ2-3	TRBD2	CAWSVLLAGGLGKGTDTQYF	TGTGCCTGGAGTGTACTTTTAGCGGGAGGGCTGGGTAAAGGCACAGATACGCAGTATTTT
TRBV5-1	NA	TRBJ2-3	TRBD1	CASRETGADTQYF	TGCGCCAGCAGGGAAACAGGGGCAGATACGCAGTATTTT
TRBV4-1	NA	TRBJ2-5	NA	CASSQVLAGETQYF	TGCGCCAGCAGCCAAGTTTTAGCAGGGGAGACCCAGTACTTC
TRBV6-1	NA	TRBJ1-2	TRBD1	CASSDPGQGTYGYTF	TGTGCCAGCAGTGACCCGGGACAGGGGACCTATGGCTACACCTTC
TRBV2	NA	TRBJ2-7	NA	CASSERSQGRGEQYF	TGTGCCAGCAGTGAAAGGTCCCAGGGGAGAGGCGAGCAGTACTTC
TRBV5-1	many	TRBJ2-5	NA	CASSQDSLGETQYF	TGCGCCAGCAGCCAAGACAGTTTGGGGGAGACCCAGTACTTC
TRBV12-2	once	TRBJ2-5	NA	CASRLTRRVETQYF	TGTGCAAGTCGCTTAACTCGGAGGGTGGAGACCCAGTACTTC
TRBV19	NA	TRBJ2-3	NA	CASSISFRSLVGTQYF	TGTGCCAGTAGTATCTCCTTCCGATCACTAGTCGGTACGCAGTATTTT
TRBV7-6	NA	TRBJ2-1	NA	CASSLGPSGSSYNEQFF	TGTGCCAGCAGCTTAGGCCCAAGCGGTAGCTCCTACAATGAGCAGTTCTTC
TRBV28	NA	TRBJ1-2	NA	CASSPSPSGNYGYTF	TGTGCCAGCAGCCCCAGCCCTTCCGGGAACTATGGCTACACCTTC
TRBV6-5	NA	TRBJ2-3	NA	CASSPRSWSDTQYF	TGTGCCAGCAGTCCCCGGAGCTGGTCAGATACGCAGTATTTT
TRBV28	once	TRBJ2-7	NA	CASRGTRVGEQYF	TGTGCCAGCAGGGGTACTAGGGTTGGGGAGCAGTACTTC
TRBV6-5	NA	TRBJ2-3	NA	CASRAGWNTQYF	TGTGCCAGCAGAGCAGGGTGGAATACGCAGTATTTT
TRBV4-3	NA	TRBJ2-5	TRBD2	CASSQWRGEGETQYF	TGCGCCAGCAGCCAATGGCGGGGGGAAGGGGAGACCCAGTACTTC
TRBV7-2	NA	TRBJ2-7	TRBD1	CASSLVGTGGYEQYF	TGTGCCAGCAGCTTAGTGGGGACAGGGGGGTACGAGCAGTACTTC
TRBV4-3	once	TRBJ2-2	TRBD2	CASSQPRRRGGTGELFF	TGCGCCAGCAGCCAACCGAGGAGACGGGGGGGCACCGGGGAGCTGTTTTTT
TRBV9	NA	TRBJ2-1	TRBD2	CASSLEAGGRNEQFF	TGTGCCAGCAGCCTAGAAGCGGGGGGGCGAAATGAGCAGTTCTTC